These 12 T cell receptor beta chains originate from one sample sequenced in a study of OX40 agonist ivuxolimab in advanced cancers. The assay was immunoSEQ multiplex PCR, and TCRdb's table has in-frame clones only and misses some. The sample has tens of thousands of clones, about 85% seen once. This specimen was CD4+ or CD8+ T cells sorted from blood, taken in a trial of the OX40 agonist ivuxolimab. All receptors derive from an adult with an advanced solid tumor such as melanoma, head and neck, liver or kidney cancer.

The genes are TRBV5-1 and TRBJ1-1; D is possibly TRBD1 (5 bases). Germline values: CDR1 SGHRS, CDR2 YFSETQ. CDR3 length: 13 residues. Trimming took 0 bases from V and 7 from J, leaving 10 bases between them. Here the CDR3 reads CASSLAWDGEAFF. The CDR3 nucleotides read TGCGCCAGCAGCTTGGCCTGGGACGGTGAAGCTTTCTTT.

There are a few counts of this clone. The chain joins TRBV5-4 to TRBJ1-1, with 9 bases matching TRBD1. Germline lookup yields CDR1 SGHNT and CDR2 YYREEE (reference sequence). This CDR3 region has 16 residues. The V segment lost 0 bases and the J segment 0 bases; nucleotides outside the gene matches: 3. CDR3 nucleotides: TGTGCCAGCAGCTTGGGGGGGACAGGGATGAACACTGAAGCTTTCTTT. Translated: CASSLGGTGMNTEAFF.

The chain couples TRBV5-1 to TRBJ1-1; D remains unclear. Trimming shortened V by 4 bases and J by 3 bases, and 10 bases separated the two germline ends. Germline V gene lookup returns CDR1 SGHRS and CDR2 YFSETQ. The CDR3 extends over 13 amino acids. The CDR3 DNA reads TGCGCCAGCAGCGGGGATGGGTACACTGAAGCTTTCTTT. This sequence encodes CASSGDGYTEAFF.

The chain has TRBV15 and TRBJ1-2; D is unresolved. Germline lookup yields CDR1 LNHNV and CDR2 YYDKDF (reference sequence). The CDR3 runs 14 residues. V was cut by 0 bases and J by 4 bases, with 9 bases left in between. The CDR3 DNA reads TGTGCCACCAGCAGAGAAAAGGCAGTCTATGGCTACACCTTC. As protein: CATSREKAVYGYTF.

This chain connects TRBV5-8 to TRBJ2-7, with D tentatively TRBD2 (6 bases). The germline V and J ends were trimmed by 0 bases and 7 bases, with 8 bases remaining between them. In germline, CDR1 is SGHTS, CDR2 YDEGEE. This CDR3 has 12 residues. CDR3 sequence reads: CASSLVGREQYF. The CDR3 bases are TGTGCCAGCAGCTTGGTAGGGAGGGAGCAGTACTTC.

This clone was counted once. The chain joins TRBV19 to TRBJ1-5, with D unresolved. This CDR3 has 13 residues. Germline CDR1 LNHDA, CDR2 SQIVND (reference sequence). Trimming stripped 3 bases from V and 4 bases from J, with 7 bases between. The CDR3 sequence is CASSINRNQPQHF. DNA of the CDR3: TGTGCCAGTAGTATCAATCGGAATCAGCCCCAGCATTTT.

This chain joins TRBV11-2 and TRBJ2-1, with D perhaps TRBD2 (6 bases). V was cut by 1 base and J by 5 bases, with 12 bases left in between. Per germline, CDR1 SGHAT and CDR2 FQNNGV. CDR3 length: 15 residues. The CDR3 loop reads CASSLGLSGHNEQFF. As DNA, the CDR3 is TGTGCCAGCAGCTTAGGACTTAGCGGCCACAATGAGCAGTTCTTC.

The chain combines TRBV5-6 with TRBJ1-3; no firm D call. This CDR3 comprises 13 residues. Germline CDR1 reads SGHDT; CDR2 reads YYEEEE. V was trimmed by 0 bases and J by 4 bases, leaving 5 bases between them. CDR3: CASSLDKGNTIYF. Written as DNA, the CDR3 is TGTGCCAGCAGCTTGGATAAGGGAAACACCATATATTTT.

CDR3 DNA: TGTGCCAGCAGTCAAGGGACAGCCTACGAGCAGTACTTC. Protein sequence: CASSQGTAYEQYF. The chain employs TRBV7-9 and TRBJ2-7; TRBD1 agrees at 7 bases. There are 13 residues in the CDR3. The trim removed 6 bases at V and 2 bases at J, leaving 4 bases unmatched. Germline assignment: CDR1 SEHNR and CDR2 FQNEAQ (reference sequence).

V and J are TRBV2 and TRBJ2-1; no clear D gene. Germline CDR1 and CDR2: SNHLY and FYNNEI. Trimming shortened V by 3 bases and J by 4 bases, and 13 bases separated the two germline ends. The CDR3 contains 15 residues. CDR3 in DNA: TGTGCCAGCAGTGAGTGGCAGACCCTTTACAATGAGCAGTTCTTC. Translated: CASSEWQTLYNEQFF.

In its sample, this clone ranks as medium-sized. The gene calls are TRBV4-2 and TRBJ2-7, with unresolved D. The V and J ends lost 0 bases and 0 bases respectively, with 6 bases between them. Per germline, CDR1 LGHNA and CDR2 YNFKEQ. This CDR3 is built from 14 residues. CDR3: CASSQDRRSYEQYF. The CDR3 coding sequence is TGTGCCAGCAGCCAAGACAGGCGCTCCTACGAGCAGTACTTC.

The V and J genes are TRBV6-5 and TRBJ2-3; D remains ambiguous. Germline CDR1 and CDR2: MNHEY and SVGAGI. V lost 7 bases to trimming and J lost 6 bases, with 11 bases between them. The CDR3 contains 12 residues. The CDR3 protein is CASTDPWDTQYF. Here the CDR3 DNA reads TGTGCCAGCACTGACCCGTGGGATACGCAGTATTTT.